The clone carrying this T cell receptor (beta chain) was counted at least ten times. What it binds is not known. The sample originates from a study of T cells after posttransplantation cyclophosphamide. General study points: Blood and skin or GI T cell repertoires showed limited TRB overlap. TRB clonality was highly associated with recipient CMV seropositivity and reactivation. Later blood repertoires were often dominated by clones from the donor CD8+ memory compartment.

The ends were cut back, 6 bases at V and 3 bases at J, with 16 bases in the middle. The CDR3 totals 15 residues. Germline loops: CDR1 KGHSH, CDR2 LQKENI. The protocol was immunoSEQ multiplex PCR, while the TCRdb copy is restricted to in-frame clones and leaves out a portion. There are about 7,500 clones in the sample, none observed a single time. Cyclophosphamide on days +3 and +4 followed busulfan-fludarabine conditioning and a marrow graft. The sequence derives from a female patient aged 45 to 65 who received an allogeneic stem cell transplant from a related donor, was CMV-positive, and had no GVHD. The graft donor may have given rise to some T cells. The V gene is TRBV18, the J gene TRBJ2-3; D gene uncertain. The sequenced sample was PBMCs, obtained after allogeneic stem cell transplant with posttransplant cyclophosphamide. CDR3 DNA: TGTGCCAGCTCCCATCAGGCGAAAGGGACAGATACGCAGTATTTT. It translates to CASSHQAKGTDTQYF.